These T cell receptor beta chains were read from a single sample in a study of shared clonotypes between healthy human individuals. Libraries were prepared by immunoSEQ multiplex PCR; TCRdb keeps only in-frame clonotypes and omits some of them. Of some 600,000 clones in the sample, roughly 95% are singletons; the top ten hold 0.11%. The sample comprised naive CD8+ T cells sorted from blood. These receptors all come from a woman in her twenties or thirties in good health. Each CDR3 is given with its conserved first and last residue. D genes are given only for firm matches. Expanded clones are given a class, and other clones once, few, many or no size at all.

v_gene: TRBV10-2; abundance: .; j_gene: TRBJ2-3; d_gene: TRBD2; CDR3nt: TGCGCCAGCAGTGAGTCGCAGCGGGACACAGATACGCAGTATTTT; CDR3aa: CASSESQRDTDTQYF
v_gene: TRBV28; abundance: .; j_gene: TRBJ1-5; d_gene: .; CDR3nt: TGTGCCAGCAGTACACAAATACTAAGACAAGATAGCAATCAGCCCCAGCATTTT; CDR3aa: CASSTQILRQDSNQPQHF
v_gene: TRBV29-1; abundance: few; j_gene: TRBJ2-1; d_gene: .; CDR3nt: TGCAGCGTTCACGTGACAGCCTACAATGAGCAGTTCTTC; CDR3aa: CSVHVTAYNEQFF
v_gene: TRBV7-9; abundance: .; j_gene: TRBJ2-7; d_gene: .; CDR3nt: TGTGCCAGCAGTTTCATAAATTACGAGCAGTACTTC; CDR3aa: CASSFINYEQYF
v_gene: TRBV28; abundance: .; j_gene: TRBJ2-1; d_gene: .; CDR3nt: TGTGCCAGCAGTAAGCTTCCGAGGAATGAGCAGTTCTTC; CDR3aa: CASSKLPRNEQFF
v_gene: TRBV7-6; abundance: .; j_gene: TRBJ2-1; d_gene: .; CDR3nt: TGTGCCAGCAGCTTATGGGGAGTCCATGAGCAGTTCTTC; CDR3aa: CASSLWGVHEQFF
v_gene: TRBV29-1; abundance: .; j_gene: TRBJ2-1; d_gene: .; CDR3nt: TGCAGCGGAGAGGGATACAATGAGCAGTTCTTC; CDR3aa: CSGEGYNEQFF
v_gene: TRBV28; abundance: .; j_gene: TRBJ2-7; d_gene: TRBD1; CDR3nt: TGTGCCAGCGAAGACTTGCAGGGGGCCTACGAGCAGTACTTC; CDR3aa: CASEDLQGAYEQYF
v_gene: TRBV5-1; abundance: .; j_gene: TRBJ2-7; d_gene: .; CDR3nt: TGCGCCAGCAGCCCAGGCTTGAGGGCCCCCGAATACGAGCAGTACTTC; CDR3aa: CASSPGLRAPEYEQYF
v_gene: TRBV5-8; abundance: once; j_gene: TRBJ2-1; d_gene: .; CDR3nt: TGTGCCAGCAGCTTGGCCGGCACGGGGTTACCCTACAATGAGCAGTTCTTC; CDR3aa: CASSLAGTGLPYNEQFF
v_gene: TRBV2; abundance: .; j_gene: TRBJ2-1; d_gene: .; CDR3nt: TGTGCCAGCATTATAAGGGGGAACAATGAGCAGTTCTTC; CDR3aa: CASIIRGNNEQFF
v_gene: TRBV7-8; abundance: .; j_gene: TRBJ2-7; d_gene: .; CDR3nt: TGTGCCAGCAGCTTAACAGGACTGTACGAGCAGTACTTC; CDR3aa: CASSLTGLYEQYF
v_gene: TRBV27; abundance: .; j_gene: TRBJ1-5; d_gene: .; CDR3nt: TGTGCCAGCAGTTTGAGTCGACAAGAAAATCAGCCCCAGCATTTT; CDR3aa: CASSLSRQENQPQHF
v_gene: TRBV5-8; abundance: .; j_gene: TRBJ2-1; d_gene: TRBD2; CDR3nt: TGTGCCAGCAGCACTAGCGGGACCTACAATGAGCAGTTCTTC; CDR3aa: CASSTSGTYNEQFF
v_gene: TRBV27; abundance: .; j_gene: TRBJ2-7; d_gene: TRBD1; CDR3nt: TGTGCCAGCAGTTTGGCAGGGGGCGTAATATCGTACGAGCAGTACTTC; CDR3aa: CASSLAGGVISYEQYF
v_gene: TRBV18; abundance: .; j_gene: TRBJ2-3; d_gene: .; CDR3nt: TGTGCCAGCTCCTCTTCCTCATTGAGCACAGATACGCAGTATTTT; CDR3aa: CASSSSSLSTDTQYF
v_gene: TRBV28; abundance: .; j_gene: TRBJ2-3; d_gene: TRBD2; CDR3nt: TGTGCCAGCAGGACTAGCGGGTGGTCCACAGATACGCAGTATTTT; CDR3aa: CASRTSGWSTDTQYF
v_gene: TRBV13; abundance: .; j_gene: TRBJ2-5; d_gene: TRBD1; CDR3nt: TGTGCCAGCAGCTTAGGACGACAGGGGGCGGAGGAGACCCAGTACTTC; CDR3aa: CASSLGRQGAEETQYF
v_gene: TRBV28; abundance: .; j_gene: TRBJ2-5; d_gene: .; CDR3nt: TGTGCCAGCAGTTTCATCGAGACCCAGTACTTC; CDR3aa: CASSFIETQYF
v_gene: TRBV10-1; abundance: .; j_gene: TRBJ2-5; d_gene: TRBD2; CDR3nt: TGCGCCAGCAGTCTGACTAGCGGGGGCCAAGAGACCCAGTACTTC; CDR3aa: CASSLTSGGQETQYF
v_gene: TRBV6-1; abundance: .; j_gene: TRBJ2-7; d_gene: .; CDR3nt: TGTGCCAGCAGTGAAGATCTTTTCCGGCGGTACGAGCAGTACTTC; CDR3aa: CASSEDLFRRYEQYF
v_gene: TRBV27; abundance: .; j_gene: TRBJ1-5; d_gene: TRBD1; CDR3nt: TGTGCCAGCAGTCAAGGGACAGGGTTGCAGCCCCAGCATTTT; CDR3aa: CASSQGTGLQPQHF
v_gene: TRBV5-6; abundance: .; j_gene: TRBJ2-3; d_gene: TRBD2; CDR3nt: TGTGCCAGCAGCTTGGGGCTAGCGGGACTTCAAGATACGCAGTATTTT; CDR3aa: CASSLGLAGLQDTQYF
v_gene: TRBV13; abundance: .; j_gene: TRBJ2-3; d_gene: TRBD1; CDR3nt: TGTGCCAGCAGCGTAAACAGGGGAAGTTTAACAGATGCGCAGTATTTT; CDR3aa: CASSVNRGSLTDAQYF
v_gene: TRBV5-1; abundance: once; j_gene: TRBJ1-1; d_gene: TRBD1; CDR3nt: TGCGCCAGCAGCTCCGAGGGGTGGACAGGGGTGTTTGTCACTGAAGCTTTCTTT; CDR3aa: CASSSEGWTGVFVTEAFF
v_gene: TRBV9; abundance: .; j_gene: TRBJ1-1; d_gene: TRBD1; CDR3nt: TGTGCCAGCAGCGCCACGGGGACAGGGGACACTGAAGCTTTCTTT; CDR3aa: CASSATGTGDTEAFF
v_gene: TRBV5-4; abundance: .; j_gene: TRBJ2-7; d_gene: .; CDR3nt: TGTGCCAGCAGCCCAGGGGTCCTCATCGAGCAGTACTTC; CDR3aa: CASSPGVLIEQYF
v_gene: TRBV28; abundance: .; j_gene: TRBJ2-3; d_gene: TRBD2; CDR3nt: TGTGCCAGCAGTCTACTAGCGGGGCGCACAGATACGCAGTATTTT; CDR3aa: CASSLLAGRTDTQYF
v_gene: TRBV2; abundance: .; j_gene: TRBJ2-5; d_gene: .; CDR3nt: TGTGCCAGCCGTCTGGGTCTCCTTCTTTCGGAGACCCAGTACTTC; CDR3aa: CASRLGLLLSETQYF
v_gene: TRBV11-2; abundance: .; j_gene: TRBJ1-4; d_gene: .; CDR3nt: TGTGCCAGCAGCTTAGAGCGACACTCTGAGGCGAGGGAAAAACTGTTTTTT; CDR3aa: CASSLERHSEAREKLFF
v_gene: TRBV5-1; abundance: .; j_gene: TRBJ2-7; d_gene: TRBD1; CDR3nt: TGCGCCAGCAGCAAGACCGGGACAGGGGGGTACGAGCAGTACTTC; CDR3aa: CASSKTGTGGYEQYF
v_gene: TRBV5-6; abundance: once; j_gene: TRBJ2-7; d_gene: .; CDR3nt: TGTGCCAGCAGCTTGGGTTCCGCCTACGAGCAGTACTTC; CDR3aa: CASSLGSAYEQYF
v_gene: TRBV5-6; abundance: .; j_gene: TRBJ2-1; d_gene: .; CDR3nt: TGTGCCAGCAGCTTAGGCAGGGCTGGGGAGCAGTTCTTC; CDR3aa: CASSLGRAGEQFF
v_gene: TRBV6-1; abundance: once; j_gene: TRBJ1-2; d_gene: TRBD1; CDR3nt: TGTGCCAGCAGTGAGTGGGGACAGGGTCCTCTGCTTGGCTACACCTTC; CDR3aa: CASSEWGQGPLLGYTF
v_gene: TRBV10-1; abundance: few; j_gene: TRBJ1-2; d_gene: .; CDR3nt: TGCGCCAGCAGTGTCGGCATCTCGCCCTTC; CDR3aa: CASSVGISPF
v_gene: TRBV28; abundance: once; j_gene: TRBJ2-2; d_gene: TRBD2; CDR3nt: TGTGCCAGCAGTGCGGGACTAGCGGGAGGATTGCCGAACACCGGGGAGCTGTTTTTT; CDR3aa: CASSAGLAGGLPNTGELFF
v_gene: TRBV5-1; abundance: once; j_gene: TRBJ2-5; d_gene: TRBD2; CDR3nt: TGCGCCAGCCGCGGTAGCGGGAGCGAGACCCAGTACTTC; CDR3aa: CASRGSGSETQYF
v_gene: TRBV27; abundance: .; j_gene: TRBJ1-4; d_gene: .; CDR3nt: TGTGCCAGCAGTTTTCTCGGGGGTGGGAACGAAAAACTGTTTTTT; CDR3aa: CASSFLGGGNEKLFF
v_gene: TRBV2; abundance: .; j_gene: TRBJ2-7; d_gene: TRBD1; CDR3nt: TGTGCCAGCATTCCGGGACAGTCCTACGAGCAGTACTTC; CDR3aa: CASIPGQSYEQYF
v_gene: TRBV7-9; abundance: .; j_gene: TRBJ2-7; d_gene: .; CDR3nt: TGTGCCAGCAGCTTAGTGGGGACTCACGAGCAGTACTTC; CDR3aa: CASSLVGTHEQYF
v_gene: TRBV27; abundance: .; j_gene: TRBJ2-7; d_gene: .; CDR3nt: TGTGCCAGCAGCCTAGGACACCCGAGCTCCTACGAGCAGTACTTC; CDR3aa: CASSLGHPSSYEQYF
v_gene: TRBV27; abundance: .; j_gene: TRBJ1-5; d_gene: .; CDR3nt: TGTGCCAGCAGTTTCGTCGGCAGTAATCAGCCCCAGCATTTT; CDR3aa: CASSFVGSNQPQHF
v_gene: TRBV28; abundance: .; j_gene: TRBJ1-2; d_gene: .; CDR3nt: TGTGCCAGCAAAACGGCAATCCCCCAGGGGGGCTACACCTTC; CDR3aa: CASKTAIPQGGYTF
v_gene: TRBV9; abundance: .; j_gene: TRBJ2-7; d_gene: .; CDR3nt: TGTGCCAGCAGCGTGGGACGATCTTCCTACGAGCAGTACTTC; CDR3aa: CASSVGRSSYEQYF
v_gene: TRBV28; abundance: .; j_gene: TRBJ2-2; d_gene: .; CDR3nt: TGTGCCAGCAGCTCAATCCCTGGAAACGGGGAGCTGTTTTTT; CDR3aa: CASSSIPGNGELFF
v_gene: TRBV19; abundance: .; j_gene: TRBJ2-7; d_gene: .; CDR3nt: TGTGCCAGTAGTTATGGGGAGTCCTACGAGCAGTACTTC; CDR3aa: CASSYGESYEQYF
v_gene: TRBV19; abundance: .; j_gene: TRBJ2-2; d_gene: .; CDR3nt: TGTGCCAGTAGTGACTTGGACGTCCGGGAGCTGTTTTTT; CDR3aa: CASSDLDVRELFF
v_gene: TRBV5-1; abundance: .; j_gene: TRBJ2-1; d_gene: .; CDR3nt: TGCGCCAGCAGCCACCCGGGCGGACCGAATGAGCAGTTCTTC; CDR3aa: CASSHPGGPNEQFF
v_gene: TRBV7-9; abundance: .; j_gene: TRBJ2-5; d_gene: .; CDR3nt: TGTGCCAGCAGCTTAGCGGTACAGGACTTCAACTTC; CDR3aa: CASSLAVQDFNF
v_gene: TRBV27; abundance: few; j_gene: TRBJ1-1; d_gene: .; CDR3nt: TGTGCCAGCAGTGCATATCAGGGATCCACTGAAGCTTTCTTT; CDR3aa: CASSAYQGSTEAFF
v_gene: TRBV7-6; abundance: .; j_gene: TRBJ2-7; d_gene: .; CDR3nt: TGTGCCAGCAGCTTAGGAGACGAATACTACGAGCAGTACTTC; CDR3aa: CASSLGDEYYEQYF